This T cell receptor (beta chain) was retrieved from a study of T cell responses to AZD1222 COVID-19 vaccine. Across the study: Samples with a second dose at about 4 or about 12 weeks were pooled together.

Sequencing was performed with immunoSEQ multiplex PCR; in TCRdb, only in-frame clones are kept and a portion is missing. The sample holds roughly 130,000 clones, about 88% seen once. The sample was peripheral blood, taken on day 0 of AZD1222 vaccination. The clonotype originates from an adult in good health.

The CDR3 region is CASSPLTSGRNTGELFF. CDR3 nucleotide sequence: TGTGCCAGCAGCCCGTTGACTAGCGGGAGGAACACCGGGGAGCTGTTTTTT. The chain couples TRBV7-2 to TRBJ2-2, with TRBD2 matching 12 bases. V dropped 5 bases and J dropped 1; count of bases not matched to a gene: 5. This CDR3 region has 17 residues. Germline CDR1 SGHTA, CDR2 FQGNSA.